Listed below are T cell receptor beta chains from one sample, sequenced in a study of shared clonotypes between healthy human individuals. Clones were sequenced by immunoSEQ multiplex PCR, and TCRdb holds only the in-frame ones, with some missing. The sample carries about 2,200,000 clones, roughly 91% recorded once. The sample consisted of naive CD8+ T cells from PBMCs. These receptors all stem from a man aged 18 to 29 in good health. Some clones in this sample may be carry-over from other donors' samples. Both conserved end residues are part of each CDR3. The D gene is left open where the match is weak.

v_gene	d_gene	j_gene	CDR3aa	CDR3nt
TRBV5-4	.	TRBJ2-3	CASRAGTYTDTQYF	TGTGCCAGCAGAGCCGGGACCTACACAGATACGCAGTATTTT
TRBV4-2	.	TRBJ2-7	CASSQGLGRGAYEQYF	TGTGCCAGCAGCCAAGGTCTGGGCAGAGGGGCCTACGAGCAGTACTTC
TRBV27	TRBD2	TRBJ2-7	CASTLRAGGFNEQYF	TGTGCCAGCACCCTCAGAGCGGGAGGATTTAACGAGCAGTACTTC
TRBV28	.	TRBJ1-5	CASSPTVNSNQPQHF	TGTGCCAGCAGCCCGACAGTTAATAGCAATCAGCCCCAGCATTTT
TRBV29-1	TRBD1	TRBJ1-2	CSVEWDRGEDGYTF	TGCAGCGTTGAATGGGACAGGGGAGAGGATGGCTACACCTTC
TRBV10-2	.	TRBJ2-7	CASRNTLWGSSYEQYF	TGCGCCAGCAGAAACACACTCTGGGGCTCCTCCTACGAGCAGTACTTC
TRBV27	TRBD1	TRBJ2-3	CASLKLRDRSTDTQYF	TGTGCCAGCCTTAAGCTTCGGGACAGGAGCACAGATACGCAGTATTTT
TRBV28	.	TRBJ2-3	CASSLFSTDTQYF	TGTGCCAGCAGTTTGTTTAGCACAGATACGCAGTATTTT
TRBV5-1	TRBD1	TRBJ2-7	CASSLTGDEQYF	TGCGCCAGCAGCTTAACAGGGGACGAGCAGTACTTC
TRBV5-1	TRBD1	TRBJ2-7	CASTPSKDRGPYEQYF	TGCGCCAGCACCCCCTCTAAGGACAGGGGGCCCTACGAGCAGTACTTC